This T cell receptor (beta chain) was retrieved from a study of T cells after yellow fever vaccination. On the study more broadly: Low-cell-number fractions were prepared with SMART-Seq v4 Ultra Low Input.

Points from the study as a whole: Once the booster was given, most primary-vaccination clones reappeared, at about 96% for CD4 and over 85% for CD8.

Trimming removed 6 bases from V and 2 bases from J, with 10 bases in between. The CDR3 is made up of 13 amino acids. This clonotype was counted many times. Antigen unknown. 5'RACE template switching generated TCR cDNA, adding a universal primer site and UMIs. MiXCR, applied by TCRdb to the 5' RACE reads, yields one record per CDR3 protein. This table holds 230,000 or so distinct CDR3 sequences, around 3.5% found once. The receptor comes from a man younger than 35 who received the YFV17D yellow fever vaccine. J is TRBJ1-1 and V is TRBV12-3 or TRBV12-4, with D unresolved. This specimen consisted of PBMCs, obtained 15 days after the yellow fever booster vaccination. The CDR3 DNA sequence: TGTGCCAGCAGCCGGACCCTTAACACTGAAGCTTTCTTT. Translating it yields CASSRTLNTEAFF.